These T cell receptor beta chains were read from a single sample in a study of blood T cell repertoires in COVID-19. Sequenced by immunoSEQ multiplex PCR; TCRdb stores in-frame clones only, minus some. Of around 250,000 clones listed, around 85% are singletons. Sequences were obtained from PBMCs or T cells enriched from blood (not recorded which). The receptors were sampled from a woman aged 45-60 years who had recovered from COVID-19. The conserved cysteine and the conserved F or W are not part of the CDR3 here.

j_call cdr3_length v_call cdr3_aa
TRBJ2-5 13 TRBV28 ASSLRRPQGETQY
TRBJ1-1 15 TRBV19 ASSPIPPTSPNTEAF
TRBJ2-7 12 TRBV27 ASSLKGRGYEQY
TRBJ2-1 13 TRBV11-2 ASSPPGSSYNEQF
TRBJ2-7 14 TRBV27 ASSLSPSGLSYEQY
TRBJ2-3 12 TRBV6-1 ASKASGSQDTQY
TRBJ1-5 13 TRBV28 ASSFGKRGNQPQH
TRBJ2-3 13 TRBV27 ASSSDRMGTDTQY
TRBJ2-5 13 TRBV15 ATSRDLDSGETQY
TRBJ1-5 15 TRBV25-1 ASSEYPGQGRLQPQH
TRBJ1-2 13 TRBV5-1 ASSHSGTGVHGYT
TRBJ2-7 11 TRBV6-6 ASRGEGRQEQY